This T cell receptor beta chain was captured in a study of Ad26.COV2.S vaccination and SARS-CoV-2 variants. The germline V gene encodes CDR1 MNHEY and CDR2 SVGEGT. The CDR3 has 15 residues. The junction had 12 bases not matched to a gene; V was cut back by 6 bases and J by 9 bases. Treatment indicated: around 19 received Ad26.COV2.S at low or high dose, single or two shots; about five received placebo; per-sample allocation not given. All samples were drawn on day 63, counting from the first vaccine or placebo injection. What was given as vaccine was an Ad26 vector encoding Wuhan-strain SARS-CoV-2 spike. Method: immunoSEQ multiplex PCR; TCRdb's copy keeps in-frame clones and lacks some. The repertoire holds some 450,000 clones, around 91% seen once, with around 4.5% in the top ten.

The chain links TRBV6-2 or TRBV6-3 to TRBJ2-1; 9 bases align to TRBD2. Sequences were derived from peripheral blood, sampled in a trial of Ad26.COV2.S vaccine versus placebo. The receptor was isolated from a person aged 18 to 65 who received the Ad26.COV2.S COVID-19 vaccine or a placebo. The CDR3 region is CASSPAGGLSSEQFF. In DNA form, the CDR3 reads TGTGCCAGCAGCCCCGCGGGGGGGTTATCCAGTGAGCAGTTCTTC.